The rows below give T cell receptor beta chains drawn from one sample of a study of blood T cell repertoires in COVID-19. TCRdb's table, derived via immunoSEQ multiplex PCR, lists solely in-frame clones and lacks some. The table shows approximately 70,000 clones, with 80% to 85% occurring only once. The specimen sequenced was peripheral blood. The receptors originated from a woman of 80 years or more with acute or convalescent COVID-19. Both conserved end residues are part of each CDR3. D genes are given only for firm matches. Clone size is stated in some rows and not others, as once, few, many or a class when expanded.

clone_size j_call v_call d_call cdr3_aa cdr3_nt
- TRBJ1-1 TRBV3-1/TRBV3-2 - CASSQGRDSNTEAFF TGTGCCAGCAGCCAAGGGAGGGATTCCAACACTGAAGCTTTCTTT
- TRBJ2-2 TRBV5-1 TRBD1 CASSLRDRALNTGELFF TGCGCCAGCAGCCTAAGGGACAGGGCCTTGAACACCGGGGAGCTGTTTTTT
- TRBJ1-2 TRBV19 - CASSIEVTVHGYTF TGTGCCAGTAGTATAGAGGTCACAGTGCATGGCTACACCTTC
- TRBJ2-3 TRBV1 - CTSSQDRPRTRGSTDTQYF TGCACCAGCAGCCAAGATCGTCCCAGGACTAGGGGTTCCACAGATACGCAGTATTTT
- TRBJ1-1 TRBV7-9 - CAGGRMNTEAFF TGTGCGGGGGGACGGATGAACACTGAAGCTTTCTTT
- TRBJ2-5 TRBV5-4 - CASSLQGRTQETQYF TGTGCCAGCAGCCTACAGGGTAGGACCCAAGAGACCCAGTACTTC
- TRBJ1-5 TRBV12-3/TRBV12-4 - CASSPTTYQPQHF TGTGCCAGCAGCCCCACGACATACCAGCCCCAGCATTTT
- TRBJ2-1 TRBV5-1 - CASSPPGGSAPYNEQFF TGCGCCAGCAGCCCCCCGGGGGGCTCGGCTCCCTACAATGAGCAGTTCTTC
- TRBJ2-2 TRBV7-6 TRBD1 CASSQGQSYTGELFF TGTGCCAGCAGCCAGGGACAGTCCTACACCGGGGAGCTGTTTTTT
- TRBJ1-2 TRBV14 TRBD1 CASSERVGTDDYGYTF TGTGCCAGCAGCGAAAGGGTTGGGACAGATGACTATGGCTACACCTTC
- TRBJ1-1 TRBV5-4 - CASSLMPSNTEAFF TGTGCCAGCAGCTTGATGCCCAGTAACACTGAAGCTTTCTTT
- TRBJ1-2 TRBV18 TRBD1 CASSERQGPPAGYTF TGTGCCAGCTCAGAGAGACAGGGGCCTCCGGCTGGCTACACCTTC
- TRBJ1-3 TRBV7-6 - CASSSGVGNTIYF TGTGCCAGCAGCTCCGGGGTAGGAAACACCATATATTTT
- TRBJ1-3 TRBV11-2 TRBD1 CASSGQGFGGNTIYF TGTGCCAGCAGCGGACAGGGATTCGGTGGAAACACCATATATTTT
- TRBJ2-5 TRBV6-5 - CASSSQLASQETQYF TGTGCCAGCAGTTCCCAACTAGCTTCCCAAGAGACCCAGTACTTC
- TRBJ1-1 TRBV19 TRBD1 CASSTRTGSEAFF TGTGCCAGTAGTACGCGGACAGGGTCTGAAGCTTTCTTT
- TRBJ1-2 TRBV19 TRBD1 CASTQRRDRGYGYTF TGTGCCAGTACGCAACGCCGGGACAGGGGCTATGGCTACACCTTC
- TRBJ1-4 TRBV6-1 - CASSEALGGLGEKLFF TGTGCCAGCAGTGAAGCGCTTGGGGGCTTGGGTGAAAAACTGTTTTTT
- TRBJ2-1 TRBV6-5 - CASSSPSAHEQFF TGTGCCAGCAGTTCCCCTAGCGCTCATGAGCAGTTCTTC
- TRBJ2-3 TRBV6-5 TRBD2 CASSSPRGGIRDTQYF TGTGCCAGCAGTTCCCCCCGGGGGGGGATCCGAGATACGCAGTATTTT
- TRBJ1-6 TRBV5-1 - CASSSGQSQFGSPLHF TGCGCCAGCAGCTCAGGACAATCACAATTCGGTTCACCCCTCCACTTT
- TRBJ1-5 TRBV10-2 TRBD1 CASTEAGGYQPQHF TGCGCCAGCACAGAGGCAGGGGGCTATCAGCCCCAGCATTTT
- TRBJ2-2 TRBV20-1 TRBD2 CSASLRGTSGDRMNTGELFF TGCAGTGCTAGTCTAAGGGGGACTAGCGGGGACCGAATGAACACCGGGGAGCTGTTTTTT
- TRBJ1-1 TRBV2 - CASSAGMWGTEAFF TGTGCCAGCAGTGCGGGGATGTGGGGCACTGAAGCTTTCTTT
- TRBJ2-7 TRBV7-9 - CASSSTGYEQYF TGTGCCAGCAGCTCAACAGGATACGAGCAGTACTTC
- TRBJ1-5 TRBV7-2 - CASSSGGQPQHF TGTGCCAGCAGCTCGGGGGGTCAGCCCCAGCATTTT
- TRBJ2-1 TRBV12-3/TRBV12-4 TRBD2 CASSLAGGYEQFF TGTGCCAGCAGTTTAGCGGGGGGGTATGAGCAGTTCTTC
- TRBJ1-1 TRBV9 - CASSGLVNTEAFF TGTGCCAGCAGCGGACTGGTGAACACTGAAGCTTTCTTT
- TRBJ2-7 TRBV10-3 - CAISGPGALAEQYF TGTGCCATCAGTGGGCCAGGGGCCCTCGCCGAGCAGTACTTC
- TRBJ2-7 TRBV6-5 - CASSYSLQGPREQYF TGTGCCAGCAGTTACTCGTTACAGGGTCCACGGGAGCAGTACTTC
- TRBJ1-2 TRBV12-3/TRBV12-4 - CASSFASRSGYTF TGTGCCAGCAGTTTCGCCTCAAGGAGTGGCTACACCTTC
- TRBJ2-1 TRBV6-5 TRBD1 CASMTGGRGEQFF TGTGCCAGCATGACAGGGGGCAGGGGTGAGCAGTTCTTC
- TRBJ1-4 TRBV7-6 - CASSLDPAGERQKLFF TGTGCCAGCAGCTTAGACCCCGCAGGGGAGCGACAAAAACTGTTTTTT
few TRBJ1-6 TRBV30 TRBD1 CAWRQGASNSPLHF TGTGCCTGGAGACAGGGGGCAAGTAATTCACCCCTCCACTTT
few TRBJ1-1 TRBV20-1 - CSVLWNTEAFF TGCAGTGTCCTTTGGAACACTGAAGCTTTCTTT
- TRBJ1-2 TRBV2 TRBD1 CASSVRQGPSGYTF TGTGCCAGCAGTGTTCGACAGGGTCCTAGTGGCTACACCTTC
- TRBJ2-2 TRBV7-7 TRBD2 CASSRSIIAGGTGELFF TGTGCTAGCAGCCGATCGATTATTGCGGGGGGGACCGGGGAGCTGTTTTTT
- TRBJ2-7 TRBV6-6 TRBD1 CATGQGVFREQYF TGTGCCACCGGACAGGGGGTTTTTCGCGAGCAGTACTTC
- TRBJ1-4 TRBV9 - CASSVSGTNEKLFF TGTGCCAGCAGCGTATCGGGGACTAATGAAAAACTGTTTTTT
- TRBJ1-1 TRBV7-8 TRBD1 CASSLEGTVIKTEAFF TGTGCCAGCAGCTTAGAAGGGACAGTCATTAAGACTGAAGCTTTCTTT
- TRBJ1-5 TRBV6-5 TRBD1 CASRPGQEHQPQHF TGTGCCAGCAGGCCCGGACAGGAACATCAGCCCCAGCATTTT
- TRBJ1-6 TRBV3-1/TRBV3-2 - CASSQASASPLHF TGTGCCAGCAGCCAGGCCAGCGCTTCACCCCTCCACTTT
- TRBJ2-7 TRBV11-2 TRBD1 CASSLLRTGYTYEQYF TGTGCCAGCAGCTTACTTCGGACAGGGTACACCTACGAGCAGTACTTC
- TRBJ2-7 TRBV6-5 - CASSTRTASYEQYF TGTGCCAGCAGTACACGGACAGCCTCCTACGAGCAGTACTTC
- TRBJ1-2 TRBV7-8 TRBD1 CASSLVGTGTYYGYTF TGTGCCAGCAGCTTAGTCGGGACAGGGACCTACTATGGCTACACCTTC
- TRBJ1-1 TRBV19 TRBD1 CASSMLWGQGDEAFF TGTGCCAGTAGTATGCTATGGGGACAGGGGGATGAAGCTTTCTTT
- TRBJ2-5 TRBV3-1/TRBV3-2 TRBD2 CASSPKTSGGGKTQYF TGTGCCAGCAGCCCGAAGACTAGCGGGGGGGGTAAGACCCAGTACTTC
once TRBJ2-2 TRBV5-4 - CASKTWGVDTGELFF TGTGCCAGCAAGACGTGGGGGGTGGACACCGGGGAGCTGTTTTTT
- TRBJ2-1 TRBV11-2 TRBD1 CASSLEGASWTGGNEQFF TGTGCCAGCAGCTTAGAAGGGGCCTCCTGGACAGGGGGCAATGAGCAGTTCTTC
- TRBJ2-2 TRBV6-5 TRBD2 CASSSLAGTKRELFF TGTGCCAGCAGTTCCCTGGCAGGGACTAAGAGGGAGCTGTTTTTT
- TRBJ1-1 TRBV6-5 - CASTPDRHMNTEAFF TGTGCCAGCACCCCGGACAGACACATGAACACTGAAGCTTTCTTT
- TRBJ2-4 TRBV6-1 TRBD1 CASSEDRGVKNIQYF TGTGCCAGCAGTGAAGACAGGGGCGTCAAAAACATTCAGTACTTC
- TRBJ1-5 TRBV6-1 - CASSDWQGINQPQHF TGTGCCAGCAGTGATTGGCAGGGTATTAACCAGCCCCAGCATTTT
few TRBJ1-3 TRBV4-1 - CASSQDLPTGLGNTIYF TGCGCCAGCAGCCAAGATCTCCCAACAGGGCTTGGAAACACCATATATTTT